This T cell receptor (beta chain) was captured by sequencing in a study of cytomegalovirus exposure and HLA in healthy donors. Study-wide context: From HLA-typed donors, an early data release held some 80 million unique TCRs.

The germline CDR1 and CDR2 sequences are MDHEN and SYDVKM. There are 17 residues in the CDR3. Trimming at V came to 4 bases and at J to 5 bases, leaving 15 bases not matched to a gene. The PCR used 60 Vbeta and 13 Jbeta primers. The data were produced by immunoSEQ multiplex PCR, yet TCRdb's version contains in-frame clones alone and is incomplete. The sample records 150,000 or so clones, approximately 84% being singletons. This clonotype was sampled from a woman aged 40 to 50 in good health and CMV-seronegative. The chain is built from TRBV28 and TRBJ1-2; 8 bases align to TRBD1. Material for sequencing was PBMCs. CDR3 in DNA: TGTGCCAGCAGTTCTCAAACAGGGGGGAAATTCTATTATGGCTACACCTTC. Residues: CASSSQTGGKFYYGYTF.